This TCR beta chain was documented in a study of low-dose radiotherapy and immunotherapy resistance in tumors. The length of the CDR3 is 13 residues. Germline-derived CDR1 and CDR2 are DFQATT and SNEGSKA (reference sequence). Between the trimmed V and J ends, which lost 5 bases and 1 base, there was a span of 12 bases. Time point meaning: before trial treatment. Donors were treated with nivolumab, ipilimumab, aspirin, and low-dose cyclophosphamide and radiotherapy. cDNA synthesis used a TRAV/TRBV-specific primer set for both chains. The authors ran 15 to 20 PCR cycles to amplify TCRs with a constant-region primer and V-primer adapter. TCRdb reprocessed the reads via MiXCR and lists one record per CDR3 protein. The sample records fewer than 90,000 distinct CDR3 sequences, approximately 20% being singletons. This clonotype was counted many times.

This sample comprised PBMCs, obtained before treatment. This clonotype was sampled from a male donor with prostate cancer. The rearrangement uses TRBV20-1 and TRBJ2-7; D is tentatively TRBD1 or TRBD2 (6 bases each). The CDR3 reads CSAAGHLSYEQYF. In DNA form, the CDR3 reads TGCAGTGCTGCGGGACATCTATCCTACGAGCAGTACTTC.